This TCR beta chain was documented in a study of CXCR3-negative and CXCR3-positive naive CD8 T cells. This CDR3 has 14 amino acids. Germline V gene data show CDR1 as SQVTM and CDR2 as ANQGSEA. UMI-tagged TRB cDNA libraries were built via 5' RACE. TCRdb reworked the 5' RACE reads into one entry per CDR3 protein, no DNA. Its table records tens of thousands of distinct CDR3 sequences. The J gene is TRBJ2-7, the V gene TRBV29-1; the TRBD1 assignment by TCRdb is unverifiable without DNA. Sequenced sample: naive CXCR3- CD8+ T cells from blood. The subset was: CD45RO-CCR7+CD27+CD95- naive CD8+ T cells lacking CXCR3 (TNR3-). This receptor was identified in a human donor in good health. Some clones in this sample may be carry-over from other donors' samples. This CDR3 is CSVWAGTGGSEQYF.